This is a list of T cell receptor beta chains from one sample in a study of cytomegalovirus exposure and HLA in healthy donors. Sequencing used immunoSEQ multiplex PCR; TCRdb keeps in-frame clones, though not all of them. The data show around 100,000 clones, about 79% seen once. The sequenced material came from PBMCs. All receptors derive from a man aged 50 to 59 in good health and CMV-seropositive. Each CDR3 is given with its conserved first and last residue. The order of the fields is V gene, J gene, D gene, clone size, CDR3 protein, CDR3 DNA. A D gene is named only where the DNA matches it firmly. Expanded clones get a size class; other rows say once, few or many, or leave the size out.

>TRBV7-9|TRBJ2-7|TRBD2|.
CASTVAGGPYEQYF
TGTGCCAGCACCGTAGCGGGAGGGCCCTACGAGCAGTACTTC
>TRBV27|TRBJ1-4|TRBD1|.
CASSFIQDRELFF
TGTGCCAGCAGTTTTATACAGGACAGGGAACTGTTTTTT
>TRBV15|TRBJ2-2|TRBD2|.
CATSRDLFGTSSLGELFF
TGTGCCACCAGCAGAGATCTATTCGGGACTAGCAGCCTCGGGGAGCTGTTTTTT
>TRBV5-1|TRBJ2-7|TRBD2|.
CASSLASGGASYEQYF
TGCGCCAGCAGCTTGGCTAGCGGGGGGGCCTCCTACGAGCAGTACTTC
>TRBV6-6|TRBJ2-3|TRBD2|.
CASKGTSGGVTDTQYF
TGTGCCAGCAAGGGGACTAGCGGGGGGGTCACAGATACGCAGTATTTT
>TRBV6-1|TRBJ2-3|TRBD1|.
CASRLRGLTDTQYF
TGTGCCAGCCGCCTTAGGGGGCTCACAGATACGCAGTATTTT
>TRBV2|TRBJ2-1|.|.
CASCPERSSNEQFF
TGTGCCAGCTGCCCCGAGCGGAGTAGCAATGAGCAGTTCTTC
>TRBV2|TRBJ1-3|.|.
CASRNRANSGNTIYF
TGTGCCAGCAGAAACAGGGCAAACTCTGGAAACACCATATATTTT
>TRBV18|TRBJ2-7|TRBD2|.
CASSPTSGTGNEQYF
TGTGCCAGCTCACCGACTAGCGGGACAGGCAACGAGCAGTACTTC
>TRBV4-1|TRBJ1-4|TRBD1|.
CASSQEAGRGREKLFF
TGCGCCAGCAGCCAAGAAGCGGGCAGGGGGAGAGAAAAACTGTTTTTT
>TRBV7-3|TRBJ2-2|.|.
CASSLAANTGELFF
TGTGCCAGCAGCTTAGCGGCGAACACCGGGGAGCTGTTTTTT
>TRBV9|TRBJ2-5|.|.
CASSVFQGETQYF
TGTGCCAGCAGCGTCTTCCAGGGTGAGACCCAGTACTTC
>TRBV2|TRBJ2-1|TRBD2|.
CASSSGLAGGNEQFF
TGTGCCAGCAGTTCGGGACTAGCGGGAGGCAATGAGCAGTTCTTC
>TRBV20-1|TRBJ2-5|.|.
CSALNQETQYF
TGCAGTGCTCTTAACCAAGAGACCCAGTACTTC
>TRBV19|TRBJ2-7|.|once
CASSRHPYEQYF
TGTGCCAGTAGTAGACACCCCTACGAGCAGTACTTC
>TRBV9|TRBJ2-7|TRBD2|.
CASSVGPGTSGYEQYF
TGTGCCAGCAGCGTAGGTCCCGGGACTAGCGGTTACGAGCAGTACTTC
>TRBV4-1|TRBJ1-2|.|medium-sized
CASSQDSVKVGASYGYTF
TGCGCCAGCAGCCAAGACTCCGTGAAAGTGGGGGCAAGCTATGGCTACACCTTC
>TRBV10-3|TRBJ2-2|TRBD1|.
CAISPGQVNTGELFF
TGTGCCATCAGTCCGGGACAGGTGAACACCGGGGAGCTGTTTTTT
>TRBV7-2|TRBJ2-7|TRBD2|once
CASSPRGAPYEQYF
TGTGCCAGCAGCCCGCGGGGGGCCCCCTACGAGCAGTACTTC
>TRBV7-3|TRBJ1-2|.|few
CASSLGGTDYGYTF
TGTGCCAGCAGCTTGGGAGGGACCGACTATGGCTACACCTTC
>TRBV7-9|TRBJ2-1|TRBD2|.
CASSDRLADLSSEQFF
TGTGCCAGCAGCGACCGACTAGCGGACCTATCAAGTGAGCAGTTCTTC
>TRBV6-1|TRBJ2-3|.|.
CASSEVASGGDTQYF
TGTGCCAGCAGTGAAGTAGCTAGTGGCGGAGATACGCAGTATTTT
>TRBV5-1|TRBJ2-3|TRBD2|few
CASSLATSGGGTDTQYF
TGCGCCAGCAGCTTGGCGACTAGCGGGGGGGGCACAGATACGCAGTATTTT
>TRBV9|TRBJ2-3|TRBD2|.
CASSVRAGVRDTQYF
TGTGCCAGCAGCGTCCGGGCGGGAGTGAGAGATACGCAGTATTTT
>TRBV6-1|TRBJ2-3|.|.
CASRLGPADTQYF
TGTGCCAGCAGATTGGGCCCCGCAGATACGCAGTATTTT
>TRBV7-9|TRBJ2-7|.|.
CASSLIQGRQSYEQYF
TGTGCCAGCAGCTTAATTCAGGGCAGACAATCCTACGAGCAGTACTTC
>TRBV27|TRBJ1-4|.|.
CASSLSGAGNEKLFF
TGTGCCAGCAGTTTATCGGGGGCAGGTAATGAAAAACTGTTTTTT
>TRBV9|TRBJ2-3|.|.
CASSAQGAGGPSDTQYF
TGTGCCAGCAGCGCCCAGGGGGCGGGGGGGCCCTCAGATACGCAGTATTTT
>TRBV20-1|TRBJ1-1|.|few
CSAQGNTEAFF
TGCAGTGCCCAGGGGAACACTGAAGCTTTCTTT
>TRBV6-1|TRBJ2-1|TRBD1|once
CASSVGQKTEQFF
TGTGCCAGCAGTGTGGGACAGAAAACGGAGCAGTTCTTC
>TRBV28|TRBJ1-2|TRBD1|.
CASSLLGQGFYNYGYTF
TGTGCCAGCAGTTTATTGGGACAGGGTTTCTATAACTATGGCTACACCTTC
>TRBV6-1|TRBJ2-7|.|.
CASREGKGASYEQYF
TGTGCCAGCAGGGAGGGGAAGGGGGCCTCCTACGAGCAGTACTTC
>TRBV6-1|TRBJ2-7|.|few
CASRVTSFYEQYF
TGTGCCAGCAGGGTAACTAGTTTTTACGAGCAGTACTTC
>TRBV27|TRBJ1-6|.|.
CASRKRRESYNSPLHF
TGTGCCAGCAGGAAGAGGAGGGAGTCCTATAATTCACCCCTCCACTTT
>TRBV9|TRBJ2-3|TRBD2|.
CASSDVGGAIDTQYF
TGTGCCAGCAGCGACGTCGGGGGGGCCATCGATACGCAGTATTTT
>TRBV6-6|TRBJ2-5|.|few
CASSYSAQEETQYF
TGTGCCAGCAGTTACTCAGCCCAAGAAGAGACCCAGTACTTC
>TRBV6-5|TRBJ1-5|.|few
CASSEGGGNQPQHF
TGTGCCAGCAGTGAAGGAGGGGGCAATCAGCCCCAGCATTTT
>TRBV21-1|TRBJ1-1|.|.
CASITRPLPPGGAMNTEAFF
TGTGCCAGCATCACTAGACCCCTTCCTCCAGGGGGCGCGATGAACACTGAAGCTTTCTTT
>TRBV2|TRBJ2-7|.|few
CASSELAYEQYF
TGTGCCAGCAGTGAACTAGCCTACGAGCAGTACTTC
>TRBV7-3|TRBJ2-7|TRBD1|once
CASSSDRGIYEQYF
TGTGCCAGCAGCTCCGACAGGGGGATTTACGAGCAGTACTTC
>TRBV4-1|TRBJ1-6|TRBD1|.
CASGQDLFGLSSNSPLHF
TGCGCCAGCGGACAGGACCTCTTCGGCCTATCGAGTAATTCACCCCTCCACTTT
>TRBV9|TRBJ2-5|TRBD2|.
CASSPGGADRYF
TGTGCCAGCAGCCCCGGGGGGGCAGATAGGTACTTC
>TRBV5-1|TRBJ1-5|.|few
CASSSGTGPNQPQHF
TGCGCCAGCAGCTCAGGAACAGGGCCCAATCAGCCCCAGCATTTT
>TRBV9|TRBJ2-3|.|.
CASSGEDRSSTDTQYF
TGTGCCAGCAGCGGGGAAGACAGATCTAGCACAGATACGCAGTATTTT
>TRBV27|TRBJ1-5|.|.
CASSLGSPGQPQHF
TGTGCCAGCAGTTTAGGGTCCCCGGGACAGCCCCAGCATTTT
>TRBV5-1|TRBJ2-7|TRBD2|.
CASRPSGGPGEQYF
TGCGCCAGCCGACCTAGCGGGGGGCCCGGTGAGCAGTACTTC
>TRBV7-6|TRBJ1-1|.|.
CASSTPRGNTEAFF
TGTGCCAGCAGCACCCCAAGGGGGAACACTGAAGCTTTCTTT
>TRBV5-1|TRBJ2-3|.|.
CASSPLGADTQYF
TGCGCCAGCAGCCCCCTAGGCGCAGATACGCAGTATTTT
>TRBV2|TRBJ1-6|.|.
CASSGENASLHF
TGTGCCAGCAGTGGGGAGAATGCCTCCCTCCACTTT
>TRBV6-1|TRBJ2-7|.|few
CASSEAIQTYEQYF
TGTGCCAGCAGTGAAGCGATACAGACCTACGAGCAGTACTTC
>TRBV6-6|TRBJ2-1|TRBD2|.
CASRAGGPNEQFF
TGTGCCAGCCGAGCGGGAGGCCCCAATGAGCAGTTCTTC
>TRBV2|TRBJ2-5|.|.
CASWDTEETQYF
TGTGCCAGCTGGGACACGGAAGAGACCCAGTACTTC
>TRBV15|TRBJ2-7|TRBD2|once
CATSRKSGSNDEQYF
TGTGCCACCAGCAGAAAGAGCGGGAGCAACGACGAGCAGTACTTC
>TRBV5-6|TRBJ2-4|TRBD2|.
CASSLIVAAGGAKNIQYF
TGTGCCAGCAGCTTAATAGTTGCGGCGGGGGGAGCCAAAAACATTCAGTACTTC